This T cell receptor (beta chain) was recorded in a study of CD8+ T cells in alopecia areata. Study findings and constraints: Scalp clonality, along with expanded CD8+ clones among the top 100, was significantly decreased by tofacitinib. Scalp and blood samples kept many expanded lesional clones throughout tofacitinib.

This clone was counted only a few times. Its target is unknown. RNA extraction was followed by reverse transcription into cDNA, which acted as the sequencing template. The method was immunoSEQ multiplex PCR; TCRdb's version includes in-frame clones alone and lacks a portion of them. The sample records about 200,000 clones, about 65% being singletons. As for treatment: oral pan-JAK inhibitor, 5-10 mg twice daily. Specimens obtained from alopecia areata patients comprised lesional scalp punch biopsies and peripheral blood. Sorting of PBMCs yielded the CD4+ and CD8+ T cells. This TCR derives from a human donor with alopecia areata. Sequences were derived from CD4+ T cells sorted from blood, sampled between weeks 47 and 50, from a patient treated with tofacitinib.

CDR3 sequence: CSVEEGRPVEAFF. The CDR3 nucleotides are TGCAGCGTTGAAGAGGGGCGACCTGTTGAAGCTTTCTTT. The V and J genes are TRBV29-1 and TRBJ1-1; tentative D call: TRBD1 (5 bases). This CDR3 is 13 amino acids long. CDR1 and CDR2 from the germline V gene are SQVTM and ANQGSEA. V was trimmed by 0 bases and J by 7 bases, leaving 12 bases between them.